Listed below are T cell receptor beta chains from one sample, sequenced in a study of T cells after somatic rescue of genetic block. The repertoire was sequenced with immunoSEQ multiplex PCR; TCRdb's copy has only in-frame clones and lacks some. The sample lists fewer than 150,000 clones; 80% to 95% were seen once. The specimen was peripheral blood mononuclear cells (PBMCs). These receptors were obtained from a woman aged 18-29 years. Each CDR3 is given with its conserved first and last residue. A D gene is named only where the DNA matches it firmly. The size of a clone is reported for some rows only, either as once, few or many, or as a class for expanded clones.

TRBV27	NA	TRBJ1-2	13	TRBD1	TGTGCCACCAAGGGACAGCCTAACTATGGCTACACCTTC	CATKGQPNYGYTF
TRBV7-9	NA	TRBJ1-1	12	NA	TGTGCCAGCAGCCAATTAACGTGGGCAGCTTTCTTT	CASSQLTWAAFF
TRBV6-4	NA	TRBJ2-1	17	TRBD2	TGTGCCAGCAGTGACACCGAATCTAGCGGGGGGGCCGATGAGCAGTTCTTC	CASSDTESSGGADEQFF
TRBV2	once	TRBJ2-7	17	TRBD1	TGTGCCAGCAGTGAAGGCAAGACAGGGAAAACGTCCTACGAGCAGTACTTC	CASSEGKTGKTSYEQYF
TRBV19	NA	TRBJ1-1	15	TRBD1	TGTGCCAGTAGTATGAACAGGGGGCCCGGCACTGAAGCTTTCTTT	CASSMNRGPGTEAFF
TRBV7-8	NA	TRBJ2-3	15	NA	TGTGCCAGCAGCTCCCGGGAGATCCGCACAGATACGCAGTATTTT	CASSSREIRTDTQYF
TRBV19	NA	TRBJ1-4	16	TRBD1	TGTGCCAGTAGTATCGCAGGGGGCGCAACTAATGAAAAACTGTTTTTT	CASSIAGGATNEKLFF
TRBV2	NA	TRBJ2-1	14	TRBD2	TGTGCCAGCAGGAGAAGCGGGGGGGCCGGTGAGCAGTTCTTC	CASRRSGGAGEQFF
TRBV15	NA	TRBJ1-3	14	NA	TGTGCCACCAGCAGGAGGGAGGTTGGGAACACCATATATTTT	CATSRREVGNTIYF
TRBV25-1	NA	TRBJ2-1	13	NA	TGTGCCAGCAGGGCGACAGGCTACAATGAGCAGTTCTTC	CASRATGYNEQFF
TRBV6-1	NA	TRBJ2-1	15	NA	TGTGCCAGCAGTGAGGGCGGAGGCCAATACAATGAGCAGTTCTTC	CASSEGGGQYNEQFF
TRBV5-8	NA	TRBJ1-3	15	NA	TGTGCCAGCAGCTTGGGACAGGCGGTTGGAAACACCATATATTTT	CASSLGQAVGNTIYF
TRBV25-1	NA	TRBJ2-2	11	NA	TGTGCCGCCAGGGGGGCCGGGGAGCTGTTTTTT	CAARGAGELFF
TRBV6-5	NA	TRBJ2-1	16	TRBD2	TGTGCCAGCAGTTTCAGACTAGCGGGGGGGAAGGATGAGCAGTTCTTC	CASSFRLAGGKDEQFF
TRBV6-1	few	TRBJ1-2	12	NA	TGTGCCAGCAGTCGGGCCCCAGGAGGCTACACCTTC	CASSRAPGGYTF
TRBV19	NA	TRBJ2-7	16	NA	TGTGCCAGTAGTATCGATCCGGGGCAGGTGACCTACGAGCAGTACTTC	CASSIDPGQVTYEQYF
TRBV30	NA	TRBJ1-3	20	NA	TGTGCCTGGAGTGTACGTGCAGGTTCCCTCACACTGGGGGGAGGAAACACCATATATTTT	CAWSVRAGSLTLGGGNTIYF
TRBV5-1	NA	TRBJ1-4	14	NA	TGCGCCAGCAGCGCAGGGGCCACTAATGAAAAACTGTTTTTT	CASSAGATNEKLFF
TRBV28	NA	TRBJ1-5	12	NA	TGTGCCAGCAAGGGAAATCATCAGCCCCAGCATTTT	CASKGNHQPQHF
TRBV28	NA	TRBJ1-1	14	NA	TGTGCCAGCAGCTTTCCGTATAGGGCCGGTGAAGCTTTCTTT	CASSFPYRAGEAFF
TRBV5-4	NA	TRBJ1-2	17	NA	TGTGCCAGCAGCTTGGAGATCGGAAGGATGAGCGGCTATGGCTACACCTTC	CASSLEIGRMSGYGYTF
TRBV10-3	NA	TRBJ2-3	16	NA	TGTGCCATCAGTGGCCGGGCCGGGGGGCCTCACGATACGCAGTATTTT	CAISGRAGGPHDTQYF